The 23 T cell receptor beta chains reported below all come from one sample, sequenced in a study of PD-1 blockade in classical Hodgkin lymphoma. Indicated time point: cycle 4 day 1 (C4D1), after 6 weeks of nivolumab. Patients all relapsed after autologous stem cell transplantation, and there was variation in brentuximab vedotin exposure. TCRdb's table, derived via immunoSEQ multiplex PCR, lists solely in-frame clones and lacks some. The sample has around 20,000 clones; 70% to 75% are singletons. The source was peripheral blood mononuclear cells (PBMCs), collected before the fourth cycle of nivolumab. These receptors originate from a human donor with classical Hodgkin lymphoma.

This clone was recorded a few times. This chain links TRBV4-3 with TRBJ1-2; D ambiguous. V lost 4 bases, J lost 6 bases, and 15 bases lay in between. The CDR3 contains 14 residues. Germline values: CDR1 LGHNA, CDR2 YSLEER. CDR3 sequence (DNA): TGCGCCAGCAGCCGAGCATCCGGGCCCGATGGCTACACCTTC. Protein product: CASSRASGPDGYTF.

The CDR3 coding sequence is TGTGCCAGCAGTGAACAGGGTCGACTAAACACTGAAGCTTTCTTT. Translated: CASSEQGRLNTEAFF. V and J are TRBV2 and TRBJ1-1; D possibly corresponds to TRBD1 (5 bases). The germline V and J ends were trimmed by 2 bases and 2 bases, with 12 bases remaining between them. Per the germline V gene, CDR1 is SNHLY and CDR2 is FYNNEI. The CDR3 contains 15 residues. Full variable domain (outside the CDR3, taken from reference TRBV2 and TRBJ1-1): EPEVTQTPSHQVTQMGQEVILRCVPISNHLYFYWYRQILGQKVEFLVSFYNNEISEKSEIFDDQFSVERPDGSNFTLKIRSTKLEDSAMYFCASSEQGRLNTEAFFGQGTRLTVV.

This clone has a handful of counts. This chain joins TRBV7-3 and TRBJ2-3; 10 bases align to TRBD2. V was clipped by 5 bases and J by 7 bases; unmatched bases: 9. This CDR3 has 15 amino acids. CDR1 and CDR2 from the germline V gene are SGHTA and FQGTGA. CDR3 residues: CASSASSGSGYTQYF. The CDR3 nucleotides are TGTGCCAGCAGCGCTTCTAGCGGGAGCGGTTATACGCAGTATTTT.

This chain joins TRBV2 and TRBJ1-3, with 9 bases lining up with TRBD1. This CDR3 comprises 15 residues. Germline loops: CDR1 SNHLY, CDR2 FYNNEI. The V segment lost 4 bases and the J segment 2 bases; nucleotides outside the gene matches: 3. The CDR3 loop reads CASSAGTGTGNTIYF. DNA for the CDR3: TGTGCCAGCAGTGCAGGGACAGGGACTGGAAACACCATATATTTT. Filled out from reference TRBV2 and TRBJ1-3, the complete variable domain reads EPEVTQTPSHQVTQMGQEVILRCVPISNHLYFYWYRQILGQKVEFLVSFYNNEISEKSEIFDDQFSVERPDGSNFTLKIRSTKLEDSAMYFCASSAGTGTGNTIYFGEGSWLTVV.

This chain connects TRBV2 to TRBJ2-2, with a possible D match to TRBD2 (7 bases). Trimming pared 2 bases from V and 2 bases from J, leaving 12 bases between. The CDR3 runs 16 residues. Germline V gene lookup returns CDR1 SNHLY and CDR2 FYNNEI. The CDR3 DNA follows: TGTGCCAGCAGTGAATTCGGGGGGCCTAACACCGGGGAGCTGTTTTTT. Encoded protein: CASSEFGGPNTGELFF. The full variable domain, its missing parts supplied by reference TRBV2 and TRBJ2-2, is EPEVTQTPSHQVTQMGQEVILRCVPISNHLYFYWYRQILGQKVEFLVSFYNNEISEKSEIFDDQFSVERPDGSNFTLKIRSTKLEDSAMYFCASSEFGGPNTGELFFGEGSRLTVL.

The rearrangement joins TRBV6-6 to TRBJ1-1; D is unresolved. The CDR3 runs to 12 residues. Trimming took off 6 bases at V and 6 bases at J, with 11 bases between the two ends. The germline gives CDR1 MNHNY, CDR2 SVGAGI (reference sequence). CDR3 protein: CASRLGFSEAFF. The CDR3 nucleotides read TGTGCCAGCAGGCTGGGTTTCTCTGAAGCTTTCTTT.

The CDR3 region is CASSPTQDRRYSNQPQHF. In DNA, the CDR3 is TGTGCCAGCAGCCCGACCCAGGACAGAAGATATAGCAATCAGCCCCAGCATTTT. This chain joins TRBV27 and TRBJ1-5, with D tentatively TRBD1 (6 bases). CDR3 length: 18 residues. V dropped 6 bases and J dropped 0 bases, with 21 bases sitting between them. Per the germline V gene, CDR1 is MNHEY and CDR2 is SMNVEV (reference sequence).

V is TRBV2 and J is TRBJ1-6; 7 bases map to TRBD1. J was trimmed by 9 bases and V by 5 bases; bases with no gene match: 10. The V gene's germline CDR1 is SNHLY and CDR2 FYNNEI. The CDR3 runs to 15 residues. CDR3 protein: CASSIDRASVSPLHF. DNA of the CDR3: TGTGCCAGCAGTATTGACAGGGCGAGTGTTTCACCCCTCCACTTT. The full variable domain, rest sourced from reference TRBV2 and TRBJ1-6, is EPEVTQTPSHQVTQMGQEVILRCVPISNHLYFYWYRQILGQKVEFLVSFYNNEISEKSEIFDDQFSVERPDGSNFTLKIRSTKLEDSAMYFCASSIDRASVSPLHFGNGTRLTVT.

This chain links TRBV6-1 with TRBJ1-1, with 8 bases matching TRBD1. CDR3 length: 13 residues. Germline-derived CDR1 and CDR2 are MNHNS and SASEGT. V trimming: 3 bases; J trimming: 8 bases; junction bases outside the gene matches: 5. The CDR3 region has the DNA TGTGCCAGCAGTGAGACAGGGGTCTCCGAAGCTTTCTTT. Translation gives CASSETGVSEAFF.

The chain combines TRBV5-1 with TRBJ2-2; D is unclear. V shed 2 bases and J shed 10 bases, with 9 bases lying between them. Germline values: CDR1 SGHRS, CDR2 YFSETQ. This CDR3 has 12 residues. The CDR3, as DNA: TGCGCCAGCAGCTTCCGGCCCCAGGAGCTGTTTTTT. Residues: CASSFRPQELFF.

This sequence joins TRBV10-3 and TRBJ2-7; 11 positions agree with TRBD2. Germline CDR1 and CDR2: ENHRY and SYGVKD. The CDR3 loop spans 18 amino acids. Trimming cost V 10 bases and J 3 bases; bases outside gene matches: 20. As DNA, the CDR3 is TGTGCCAGCAGAAACGACGGGACTAGCGGATTGTCTGACTACGAGCAGTACTTC. It encodes CASRNDGTSGLSDYEQYF.

The V call is TRBV7-8, the J call TRBJ1-2, with D unresolved. Looked up from germline, CDR1 is SGHVS and CDR2 is FQNEAQ. V dropped 6 bases and J dropped 6 bases, with 8 bases sitting between them. The CDR3 totals 11 residues. The DNA for the CDR3 is TGTGCCAGCAGGGAGTGGGATGGCTACACCTTC. This codes for CASREWDGYTF.

The genes are TRBV11-2 and TRBJ2-2; D unclear. The CDR3 has 14 amino acids. Germline CDR1 is SGHAT and CDR2 is FQNNGV. Trimming cost V 5 bases and J 4 bases, with 11 bases left between them. The CDR3, as DNA: TGTGCCAGCAGCCCCTGGAGTGGCACCGGGGAGCTGTTTTTT. Translating it yields CASSPWSGTGELFF.

This chain uses TRBV5-5 with TRBJ2-7; D may be TRBD2 (6 bases). The CDR3 length is 14 residues. In germline, CDR1 is SGHKS, CDR2 YYEKEE (reference sequence). V gave up 1 base and J gave up 7 bases, with 15 bases separating them. The CDR3 region has the DNA TGTGCCAGCAGCTTGAGTGGCAGGGAGGAGGAGCAGTACTTC. Translating gives CASSLSGREEEQYF.

This chain uses TRBV6-5 with TRBJ1-1; no clear D gene. The CDR3 covers 15 residues. Trimming pared 0 bases from V and 5 bases from J, leaving 13 bases between. Germline assignment: CDR1 MNHEY and CDR2 SVGAGI. CDR3 region: CASSYSGAAGTEAFF. The DNA of the CDR3 is TGTGCCAGCAGTTACTCCGGTGCGGCCGGTACTGAAGCTTTCTTT.

The chain combines TRBV15 with TRBJ2-1; 7 positions agree with TRBD2. CDR1 is LNHNV, CDR2 YYDKDF, per germline (reference sequence). Trimming at V came to 4 bases and at J to 2 bases, leaving 2 bases not matched to a gene. This CDR3 is 14 amino acids long. CDR3 loop: CATSKTSPYNEQFF. As DNA, the CDR3 is TGTGCCACCAGCAAGACTAGCCCCTACAATGAGCAGTTCTTC.

By its share, this clone is medium-sized. Other DNA sequences of this sample code for an identical CDR3. This chain joins TRBV5-8 and TRBJ2-2; TRBD1 agrees at 7 bases. The CDR3 extends over 15 amino acids. After removal of 4 bases from V and 6 bases from J, the junction contained 9 bases not matched to a gene. Germline-derived CDR1 and CDR2 are SGHTS and YDEGEE. The CDR3, as DNA: TGTGCCAGCAGCCGGGACAGTGGGATCGCCGGGGAGCTGTTTTTT. Amino acid sequence: CASSRDSGIAGELFF.

This clone is categorized as medium-sized. V and J are TRBV4-2 and TRBJ1-5; possible D gene TRBD1, 6 bases. CDR1 and CDR2 (germline): LGHNA, YNFKEQ. V was trimmed by 4 bases and J by 2 bases, leaving 18 bases between them. The CDR3 spans 17 residues. The CDR3 coding sequence is TGTGCCAGCAGCCCTGCGACAGGCTCACGGGGCAATCAGCCCCAGCATTTT. Its translation: CASSPATGSRGNQPQHF.

V and J are TRBV14 and TRBJ2-1; D possibly corresponds to TRBD2 (5 bases). Germline V gives CDR1 SGHDN, CDR2 FVKESK. The V and J ends lost 1 base and 4 bases respectively, with 8 bases between them. This CDR3 has 14 residues. The CDR3 DNA reads TGTGCCAGCAGCCAAGCGGGATCGTACAATGAGCAGTTCTTC. This codes for CASSQAGSYNEQFF.

This clone was detected a few times. The genes are TRBV18 and TRBJ2-5, with 9 bases aligning to TRBD1. The CDR3 sequence is 15 residues long. Germline CDR1 and CDR2: KGHSH and LQKENI. With 3 bases clipped from V and 0 bases from J, the junction kept 2 bases outside the gene matches. The CDR3 reads CASSPGTGNQETQYF. The CDR3 coding sequence is TGTGCCAGCTCACCGGGGACAGGGAACCAAGAGACCCAGTACTTC.

The V call is TRBV7-6, the J call TRBJ1-1; D not certain. Germline-derived CDR1 and CDR2 are SGHVS and FNYEAQ. There are 15 residues in the CDR3. V was cut by 2 bases and J by 0 bases, with 10 bases left in between. The CDR3 region has the DNA TGTGCCAGCAGCTTATGGGCAGAGATGAACACTGAAGCTTTCTTT. It translates to CASSLWAEMNTEAFF.

This chain links TRBV29-1 with TRBJ2-1; D call uncertain. Germline V gene lookup returns CDR1 SQVTM and CDR2 ANQGSEA. V was clipped by 6 bases and J by 0 bases, with 12 bases between them. The CDR3 runs 14 residues. CDR3 amino acids: CSVVRKSSYNEQFF. In DNA, the CDR3 is TGCAGCGTAGTGAGGAAAAGCTCCTACAATGAGCAGTTCTTC.

V gene TRBV4-3 combines with J gene TRBJ1-2, with 7 bases lining up with TRBD1. The J segment lost 6 bases and the V segment lost 3 bases, leaving 10 bases of the junction unmatched. This CDR3 has 15 residues. Germline lookup yields CDR1 LGHNA and CDR2 YSLEER. CDR3 sequence (DNA): TGCGCCAGCAGCCAGAGTTGGGACAGTAATGATGGCTACACCTTC. Its translation is CASSQSWDSNDGYTF.